The T cell receptor beta chain under discussion was sequenced for a study of blood T cell repertoires in COVID-19. The table came from immunoSEQ multiplex PCR; TCRdb's copy has only in-frame clones and leaves some out. The sample holds a few hundred thousand clones, approximately 82% seen once. This CDR3 comprises 13 residues. V lost 3 bases to trimming and J lost 1 base, with 4 bases between them. Germline V gene sequence: CDR1 SGHTA, CDR2 FQGNSA. This clonotype originated in a middle-aged man who had recovered from COVID-19. The chain has TRBV7-2 and TRBJ1-5, with D uncertain. Sequenced material: PBMCs or T cells enriched from blood (not recorded which). The CDR3 region is CASSFESNQPQHF. The CDR3 DNA reads TGTGCCAGCAGCTTCGAGAGCAATCAGCCCCAGCATTTT. The complete variable domain, with remaining parts taken from reference TRBV7-2 and TRBJ1-5, reads GAGVSQSPSNKVTEKGKDVELRCDPISGHTALYWYRQSLGQGLEFLIYFQGNSAPDKSGLPSDRFSAERTGGSVSTLTIQRTQQEDSAVYLCASSFESNQPQHFGDGTRLSIL.